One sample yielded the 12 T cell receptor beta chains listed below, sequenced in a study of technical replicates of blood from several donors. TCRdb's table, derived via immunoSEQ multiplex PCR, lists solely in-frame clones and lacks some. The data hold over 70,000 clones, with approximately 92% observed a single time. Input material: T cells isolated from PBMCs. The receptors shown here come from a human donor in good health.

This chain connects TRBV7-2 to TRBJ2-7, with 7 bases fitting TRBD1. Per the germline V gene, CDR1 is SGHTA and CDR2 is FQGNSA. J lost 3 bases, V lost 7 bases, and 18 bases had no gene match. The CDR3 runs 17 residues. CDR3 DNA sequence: TGTGCCAGCACTGACCCAGACAGGGTTGAGACATTCTACGAGCAGTACTTC. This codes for CASTDPDRVETFYEQYF.

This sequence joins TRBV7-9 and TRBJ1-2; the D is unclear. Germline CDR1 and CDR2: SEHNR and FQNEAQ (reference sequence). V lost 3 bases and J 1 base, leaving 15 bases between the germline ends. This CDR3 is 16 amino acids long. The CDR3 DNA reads TGTGCCAGCAGCTTTCAACAGCTTGCAATTAACTATGGCTACACCTTC. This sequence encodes CASSFQQLAINYGYTF.

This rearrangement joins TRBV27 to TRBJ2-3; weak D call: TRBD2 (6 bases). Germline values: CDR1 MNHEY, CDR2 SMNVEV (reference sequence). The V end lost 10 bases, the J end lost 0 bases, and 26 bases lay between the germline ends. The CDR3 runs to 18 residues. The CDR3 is CATVSGTHPSSSTDTQYF. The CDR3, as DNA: TGTGCCACGGTATCCGGGACTCATCCCTCTTCGAGCACAGATACGCAGTATTTT.

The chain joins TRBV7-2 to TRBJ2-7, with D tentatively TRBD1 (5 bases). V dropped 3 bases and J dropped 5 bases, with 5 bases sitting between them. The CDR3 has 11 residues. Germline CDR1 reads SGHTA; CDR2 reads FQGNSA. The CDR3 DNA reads TGTGCCAGCAGCTTCAGGGACGAGCAGTACTTC. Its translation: CASSFRDEQYF. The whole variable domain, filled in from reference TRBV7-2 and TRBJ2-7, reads GAGVSQSPSNKVTEKGKDVELRCDPISGHTALYWYRQSLGQGLEFLIYFQGNSAPDKSGLPSDRFSAERTGGSVSTLTIQRTQQEDSAVYLCASSFRDEQYFGPGTRLTVT.

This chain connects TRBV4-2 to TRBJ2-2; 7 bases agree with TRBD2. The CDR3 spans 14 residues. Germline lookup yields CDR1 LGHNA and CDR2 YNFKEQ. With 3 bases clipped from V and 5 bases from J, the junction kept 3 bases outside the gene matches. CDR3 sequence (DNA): TGTGCCAGCAGCCATGCGGGAGCGACCGGGGAGCTGTTTTTT. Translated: CASSHAGATGELFF.

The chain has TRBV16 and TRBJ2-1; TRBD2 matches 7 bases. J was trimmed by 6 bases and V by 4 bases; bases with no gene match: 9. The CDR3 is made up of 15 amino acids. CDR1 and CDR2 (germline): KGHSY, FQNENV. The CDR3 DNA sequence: TGTGCCAGCAGCCGGGCGGGAGTTTGGGGCAATGAGCAGTTCTTC. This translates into CASSRAGVWGNEQFF. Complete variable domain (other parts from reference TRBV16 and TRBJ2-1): GEEVAQTPKHLVRGEGQKAKLYCAPIKGHSYVFWYQQVLKNEFKFLISFQNENVFDETGMPKERFSAKCLPNSPCSLEIQATKLEDSAVYFCASSRAGVWGNEQFFGPGTRLTVL.

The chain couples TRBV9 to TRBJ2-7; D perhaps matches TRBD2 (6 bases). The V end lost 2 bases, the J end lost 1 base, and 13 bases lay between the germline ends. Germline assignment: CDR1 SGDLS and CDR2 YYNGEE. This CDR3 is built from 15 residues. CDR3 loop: CASSVGLLPSYEQYF. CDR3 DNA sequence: TGTGCCAGCAGCGTGGGACTCCTTCCTTCCTACGAGCAGTACTTC.

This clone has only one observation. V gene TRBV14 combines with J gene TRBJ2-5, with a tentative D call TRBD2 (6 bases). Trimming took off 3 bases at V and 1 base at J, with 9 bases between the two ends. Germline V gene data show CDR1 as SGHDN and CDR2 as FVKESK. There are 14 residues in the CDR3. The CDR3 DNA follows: TGTGCCAGCAGCCACGGAGGGAGCCAAGAGACCCAGTACTTC. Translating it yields CASSHGGSQETQYF.

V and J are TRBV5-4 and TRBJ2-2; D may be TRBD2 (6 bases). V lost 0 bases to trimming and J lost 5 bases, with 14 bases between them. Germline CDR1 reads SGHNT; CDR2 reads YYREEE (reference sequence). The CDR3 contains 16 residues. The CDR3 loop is CASSLALGSGTGELFF. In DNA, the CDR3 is TGTGCCAGCAGCTTGGCTCTGGGGAGCGGGACCGGGGAGCTGTTTTTT.

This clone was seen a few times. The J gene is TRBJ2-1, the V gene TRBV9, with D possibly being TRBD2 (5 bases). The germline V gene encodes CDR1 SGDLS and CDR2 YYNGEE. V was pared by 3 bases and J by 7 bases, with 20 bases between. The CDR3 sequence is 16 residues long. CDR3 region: CASSALTTPGLNEQFF. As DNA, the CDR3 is TGTGCCAGCAGCGCACTGACTACCCCAGGCCTTAATGAGCAGTTCTTC.

CDR3 in amino acids: CATSRRDRYEQYF. The CDR3 nucleotides are TGTGCCACCAGCAGACGGGACAGGTACGAGCAGTACTTC. This chain joins TRBV15 and TRBJ2-7; 8 nucleotides line up with TRBD1. V shed 2 bases and J 4 bases; nucleotides not matched to a gene: 1. Germline V lookup: CDR1 LNHNV, CDR2 YYDKDF (reference sequence). The CDR3 contains 13 residues.

The DNA for the CDR3 is TGTGCCAGCAGCTCGGCGGTCGGGGAGCTGTTTTTT. Translation: CASSSAVGELFF. The rearrangement joins TRBV5-4 to TRBJ2-2; D gene unclear. Germline-derived CDR1 and CDR2 are SGHNT and YYREEE (reference sequence). The CDR3 spans 12 residues. Deletions cut 3 bases from V and 7 bases from J, with 7 bases between.